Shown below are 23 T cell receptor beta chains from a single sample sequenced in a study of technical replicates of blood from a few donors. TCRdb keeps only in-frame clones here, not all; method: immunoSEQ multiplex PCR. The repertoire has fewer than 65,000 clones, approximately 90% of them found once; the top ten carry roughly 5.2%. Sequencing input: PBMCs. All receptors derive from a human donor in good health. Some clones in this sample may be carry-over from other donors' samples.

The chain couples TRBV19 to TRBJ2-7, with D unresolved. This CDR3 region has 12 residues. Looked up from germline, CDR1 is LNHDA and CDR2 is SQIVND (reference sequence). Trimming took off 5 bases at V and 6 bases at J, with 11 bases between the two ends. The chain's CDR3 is CASSPLRGEQYF. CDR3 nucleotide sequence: TGTGCCAGTAGTCCGTTACGAGGCGAGCAGTACTTC.

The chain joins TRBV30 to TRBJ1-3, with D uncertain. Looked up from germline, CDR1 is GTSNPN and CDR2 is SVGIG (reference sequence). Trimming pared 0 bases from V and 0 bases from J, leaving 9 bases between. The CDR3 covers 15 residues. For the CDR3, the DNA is TGTGCCTGGAGTGTCGGCAGGTCCTCTGGAAACACCATATATTTT. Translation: CAWSVGRSSGNTIYF. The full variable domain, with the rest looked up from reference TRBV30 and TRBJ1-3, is SQTIHQWPATLVQPVGSPLSLECTVEGTSNPNLYWYRQAAGRGLQLLFYSVGIGQISSEVPQNLSASRPQDRQFILSSKKLLLSDSGFYLCAWSVGRSSGNTIYFGEGSWLTVV.

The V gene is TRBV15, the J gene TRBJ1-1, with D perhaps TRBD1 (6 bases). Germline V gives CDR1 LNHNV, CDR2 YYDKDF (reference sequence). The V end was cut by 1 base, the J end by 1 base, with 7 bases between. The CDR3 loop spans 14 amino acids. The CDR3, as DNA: TGTGCCACCAGCAGAGGCAGGGGGAACACTGAAGCTTTCTTT. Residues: CATSRGRGNTEAFF.

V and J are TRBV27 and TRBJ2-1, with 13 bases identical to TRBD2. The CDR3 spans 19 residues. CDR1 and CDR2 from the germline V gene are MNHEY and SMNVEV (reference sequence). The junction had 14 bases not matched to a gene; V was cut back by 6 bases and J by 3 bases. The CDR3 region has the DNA TGTGCCAGCAGCCTCCGGACTAGCGGGGGTTTCCGCTTCTACAATGAGCAGTTCTTC. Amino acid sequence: CASSLRTSGGFRFYNEQFF.

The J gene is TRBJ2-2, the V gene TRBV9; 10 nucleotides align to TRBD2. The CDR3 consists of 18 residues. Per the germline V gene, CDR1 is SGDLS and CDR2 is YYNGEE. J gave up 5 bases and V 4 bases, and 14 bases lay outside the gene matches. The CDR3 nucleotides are TGTGCCAGCAGCCCCATAGTGGTAGCGGGGGGATTTACCGGGGAGCTGTTTTTT. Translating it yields CASSPIVVAGGFTGELFF.

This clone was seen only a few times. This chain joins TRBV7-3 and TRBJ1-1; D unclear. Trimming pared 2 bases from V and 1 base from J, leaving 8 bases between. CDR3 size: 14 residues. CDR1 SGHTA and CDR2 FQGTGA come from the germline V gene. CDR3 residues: CASSLLPGNTEAFF. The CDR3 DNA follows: TGTGCCAGCAGCTTACTGCCGGGGAACACTGAAGCTTTCTTT.

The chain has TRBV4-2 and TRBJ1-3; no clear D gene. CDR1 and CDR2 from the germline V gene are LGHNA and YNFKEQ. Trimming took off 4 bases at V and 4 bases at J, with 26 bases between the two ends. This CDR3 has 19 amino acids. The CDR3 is CASSRVRATRGAAGNTIYF. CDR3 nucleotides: TGTGCCAGCAGCCGAGTTAGAGCGACGAGAGGAGCGGCGGGAAACACCATATATTTT.

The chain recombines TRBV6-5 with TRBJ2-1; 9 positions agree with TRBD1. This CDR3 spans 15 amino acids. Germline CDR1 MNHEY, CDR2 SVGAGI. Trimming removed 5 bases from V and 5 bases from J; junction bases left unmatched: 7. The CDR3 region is CASSTLWDRDNEQFF. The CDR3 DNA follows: TGTGCCAGCAGTACCCTCTGGGACAGGGACAATGAGCAGTTCTTC.

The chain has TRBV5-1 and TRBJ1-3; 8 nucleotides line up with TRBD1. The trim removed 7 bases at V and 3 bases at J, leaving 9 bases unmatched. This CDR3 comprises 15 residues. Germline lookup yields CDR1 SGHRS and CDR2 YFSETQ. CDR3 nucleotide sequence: TGCGCCAGCGGGGCAGGGGGCTTAGGTGGAAACACCATATATTTT. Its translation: CASGAGGLGGNTIYF.

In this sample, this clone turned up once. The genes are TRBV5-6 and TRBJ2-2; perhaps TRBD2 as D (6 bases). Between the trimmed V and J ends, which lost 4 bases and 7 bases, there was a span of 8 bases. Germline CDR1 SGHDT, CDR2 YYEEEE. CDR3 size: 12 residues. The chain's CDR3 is CASSPGVGELFF. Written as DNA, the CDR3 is TGTGCCAGCAGCCCGGGGGTCGGGGAGCTGTTTTTT.

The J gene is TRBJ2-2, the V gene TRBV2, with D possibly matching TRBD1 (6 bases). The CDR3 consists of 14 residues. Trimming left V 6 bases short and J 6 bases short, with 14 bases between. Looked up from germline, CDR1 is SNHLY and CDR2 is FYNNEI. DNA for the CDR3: TGTGCCAGCAGGATGGGACATTACGCCGGGGAGCTGTTTTTT. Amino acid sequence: CASRMGHYAGELFF.

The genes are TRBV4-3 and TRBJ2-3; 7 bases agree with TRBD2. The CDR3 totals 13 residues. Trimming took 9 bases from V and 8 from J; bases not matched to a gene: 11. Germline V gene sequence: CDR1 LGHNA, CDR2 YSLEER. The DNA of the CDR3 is TGCGCCAGGGGGAAGCGGGGAGATCTTACGCAGTATTTT. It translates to CARGKRGDLTQYF.

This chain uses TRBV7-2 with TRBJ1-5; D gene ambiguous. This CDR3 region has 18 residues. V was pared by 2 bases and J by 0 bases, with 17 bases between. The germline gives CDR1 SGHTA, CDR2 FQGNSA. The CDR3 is CASSLWLGTAYSNQPQHF. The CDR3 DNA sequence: TGTGCCAGCAGCTTATGGTTGGGTACAGCCTATAGCAATCAGCCCCAGCATTTT.

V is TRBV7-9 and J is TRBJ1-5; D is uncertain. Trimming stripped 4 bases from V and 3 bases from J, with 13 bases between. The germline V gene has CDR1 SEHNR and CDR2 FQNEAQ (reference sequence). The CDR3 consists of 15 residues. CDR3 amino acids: CASSSSGRFNQPQHF. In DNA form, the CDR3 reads TGTGCCAGCAGCTCCTCGGGGAGGTTCAATCAGCCCCAGCATTTT.

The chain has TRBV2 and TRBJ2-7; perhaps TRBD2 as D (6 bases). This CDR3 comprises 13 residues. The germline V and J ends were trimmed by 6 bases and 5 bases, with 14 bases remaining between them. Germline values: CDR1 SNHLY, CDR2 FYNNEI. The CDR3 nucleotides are TGTGCCAGCAGAGGGGACGGGAGCCACGAGCAGTACTTC. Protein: CASRGDGSHEQYF.

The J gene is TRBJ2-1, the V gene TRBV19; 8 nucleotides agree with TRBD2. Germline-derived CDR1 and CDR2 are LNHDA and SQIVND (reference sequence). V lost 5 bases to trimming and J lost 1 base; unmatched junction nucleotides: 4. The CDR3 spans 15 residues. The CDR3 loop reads CASSYSGKSYNEQFF. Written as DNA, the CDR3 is TGTGCCAGTAGTTATAGCGGGAAGTCCTACAATGAGCAGTTCTTC. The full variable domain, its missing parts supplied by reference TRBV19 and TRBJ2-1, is DGGITQSPKYLFRKEGQNVTLSCEQNLNHDAMYWYRQDPGQGLRLIYYSQIVNDFQKGDIAEGYSVSREKKESFPLTVTSAQKNPTAFYLCASSYSGKSYNEQFFGPGTRLTVL.

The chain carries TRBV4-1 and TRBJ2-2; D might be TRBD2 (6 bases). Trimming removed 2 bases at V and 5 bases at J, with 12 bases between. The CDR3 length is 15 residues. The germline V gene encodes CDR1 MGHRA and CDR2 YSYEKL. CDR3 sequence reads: CASSQSGGRTGELFF. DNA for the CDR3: TGCGCCAGCAGCCAATCCGGAGGGAGGACCGGGGAGCTGTTTTTT.

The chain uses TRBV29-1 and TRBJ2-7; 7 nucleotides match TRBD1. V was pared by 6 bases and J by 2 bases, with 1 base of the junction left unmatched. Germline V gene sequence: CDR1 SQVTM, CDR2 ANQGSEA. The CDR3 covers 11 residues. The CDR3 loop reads CSVTGTYEQYF. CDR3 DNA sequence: TGCAGCGTGACAGGGACCTACGAGCAGTACTTC.

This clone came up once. The CDR3 DNA reads as TGTGCCAGCAGCTTCAACCATCCGGGACAGGGGACCGGCTACACCTTC. This gives the protein CASSFNHPGQGTGYTF. The chain has TRBV7-9 and TRBJ1-2; TRBD1 agrees at 10 bases. The CDR3 totals 16 residues. Germline CDR1 SEHNR, CDR2 FQNEAQ (reference sequence). V shed 3 bases and J 8 bases; nucleotides not matched to a gene: 12. The complete variable domain, with remaining parts taken from reference TRBV7-9 and TRBJ1-2, reads DTGVSQNPRHKITKRGQNVTFRCDPISEHNRLYWYRQTLGQGPEFLTYFQNEAQLEKSRLLSDRFSAERPKGSFSTLEIQRTEQGDSAMYLCASSFNHPGQGTGYTFGSGTRLTVV.

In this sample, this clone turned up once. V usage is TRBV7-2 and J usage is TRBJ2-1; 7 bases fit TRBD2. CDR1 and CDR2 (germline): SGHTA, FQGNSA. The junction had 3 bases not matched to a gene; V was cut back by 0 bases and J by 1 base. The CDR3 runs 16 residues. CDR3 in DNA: TGTGCCAGCAGCTTAGCCCTAGCGGTATCCTACAATGAGCAGTTCTTC. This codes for CASSLALAVSYNEQFF.

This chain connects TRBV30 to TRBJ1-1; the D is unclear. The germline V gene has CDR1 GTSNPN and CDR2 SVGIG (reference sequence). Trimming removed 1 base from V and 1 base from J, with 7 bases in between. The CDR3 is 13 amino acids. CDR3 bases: TGTGCCTGGAGTGGCCACAGGAACACTGAAGCTTTCTTT. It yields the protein CAWSGHRNTEAFF.

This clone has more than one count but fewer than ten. CDR3 protein: CASSHGAPNYGYTF. The CDR3 nucleotides read TGTGCCAGCAGCCATGGGGCGCCCAACTATGGCTACACCTTC. The genes are TRBV12-1 and TRBJ1-2; no DNA check was done on the table's D call, TRBD1. TRBV12-1 represents a pseudogene. The CDR3 length is 14 residues.

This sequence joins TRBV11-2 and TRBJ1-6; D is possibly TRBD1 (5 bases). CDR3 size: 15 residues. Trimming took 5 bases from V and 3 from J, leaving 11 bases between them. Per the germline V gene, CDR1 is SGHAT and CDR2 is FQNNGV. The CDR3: CASSPGLIYNSPLHF. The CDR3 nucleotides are TGTGCCAGCAGCCCGGGACTGATCTATAATTCACCCCTCCACTTT.